The clone carrying this TCR beta chain has a count of ten or more. The antigen remains undetermined. Regions amplified from RNA transcripts were the TCR beta CDR3 regions. HTBI primers were the set used in a first-round RT-PCR of the TCR CDR3. MiXCR was run by TCRdb on the multiplex PCR reads, yielding one entry per CDR3 protein. The sample lists roughly 560,000 distinct CDR3 sequences; around 15% were seen once. The sample comes from a study of T cells in Graves' hyperthyroidism and ophthalmopathy. Study observations and caveats: Ophthalmopathy was model-predicted a median approximately 6.4 months pre-onset.

Germline V gene data show CDR1 as DFQATT and CDR2 as SNEGSKA (reference sequence). V lost 6 bases and J lost 5, with 10 bases in between. The CDR3 totals 11 residues. The J gene is TRBJ1-2, the V gene TRBV20-1; D might be TRBD1 (5 bases). The sequenced sample was blood. This clonotype originated in a woman aged 40 to 55 with Graves' ophthalmopathy. CDR3 coding DNA: TGCAGTGCGCCGGGGGAGTATGGCTACACCTTC. This codes for CSAPGEYGYTF.